Listed below are T cell receptor beta chains from one sample, sequenced in a study of cytomegalovirus exposure and HLA in healthy donors. Repertoires were generated with immunoSEQ multiplex PCR, while TCRdb's copy carries only in-frame clones and drops some. The sample yields some 200,000 clones, 60% to 80% seen once. What was sequenced was PBMCs. These receptor sequences come from a man younger than 35 in good health and CMV-seronegative. The CDR3 runs from the conserved cysteine through the conserved F or W. D genes are given only for firm matches. Size tells how often a clone was seen (once, few, many) or the class of an expanded clone, and some rows leave it out.

TRBV10-3	-	TRBJ1-1	-	TGTGCCATCAGTGGGGGGGGGTTGAACACTGAAGCTTTCTTT	CAISGGGLNTEAFF
TRBV9	once	TRBJ2-7	TRBD2	TGTGCCAGCAGCGTAGACCCCCTAGCGGACTACGAGCAGTACTTC	CASSVDPLADYEQYF
TRBV5-1	-	TRBJ2-7	-	TGCGCCAGTTTTTTCAAGCAGAAGGCGGCATACGAGCAGTACTTC	CASFFKQKAAYEQYF
TRBV30	-	TRBJ1-1	TRBD1	TGTGCCTGGAGGAGGGGGCTCAGAATCGGCACTGAAGCTTTCTTT	CAWRRGLRIGTEAFF
TRBV29-1	-	TRBJ2-3	-	TGCAGCGTTGAAGAATTGGAGAATACGCAGTATTTT	CSVEELENTQYF
TRBV7-2	-	TRBJ2-1	TRBD2	TGTGCCAGCAGCTCGCCGGGACTAGCGGGAGATTTCTACAATGAGCAGTTCTTC	CASSSPGLAGDFYNEQFF
TRBV4-1	-	TRBJ2-7	-	TGCGCCAGCAGCCAAGATGTAGAGACAGGTACCTACGAGCAGTACTTC	CASSQDVETGTYEQYF
TRBV7-9	-	TRBJ1-6	-	TGTGCCAGCAGCTTTACCCCGCGTAATTCACCCCTCCACTTT	CASSFTPRNSPLHF
TRBV6-5	few	TRBJ1-1	-	TGTGCCAGCAGTTACTCTCAGGGGCCGGGGACTGAAGCTTTCTTT	CASSYSQGPGTEAFF
TRBV29-1	-	TRBJ2-3	TRBD1	TGCAGCGTTGGGACAGGGGTGGTTACAGATACGCAGTATTTT	CSVGTGVVTDTQYF
TRBV5-1	once	TRBJ2-3	-	TGCGCCAGCAGCTTGGAGACACCGCGTACGCAGTATTTT	CASSLETPRTQYF
TRBV2	-	TRBJ1-1	-	TGTGCCAGCCACTATGACAGGAACACTGAGGCTTTCTTT	CASHYDRNTEAFF
TRBV4-3	few	TRBJ1-1	-	TGCGCCAGCAGCCACCAGCGGCAGGCGAACACTGAAGCTTTCTTT	CASSHQRQANTEAFF
TRBV5-6	-	TRBJ2-5	-	TGTGCCAGCAGCTTTAGGGGGGGCGAGACCCAGTACTTC	CASSFRGGETQYF
TRBV7-2	-	TRBJ1-5	TRBD1	TGTGCCAGCAGCTTAGTCCCGACAGGGTTGGGCAATCAGCCCCAGCATTTT	CASSLVPTGLGNQPQHF
TRBV7-8	-	TRBJ1-3	-	TGTGCCAGCAGCTTAACTGGTTTGAGCTCTGGAAACACCATATATTTT	CASSLTGLSSGNTIYF
TRBV19	-	TRBJ2-7	TRBD1	TGTGCCAGTAGTACCAGGACAGGGCCTGCCTACGAGCAGTACTTC	CASSTRTGPAYEQYF
TRBV5-1	-	TRBJ1-5	-	TGCGCCAGCAGCCAAGGGACTGCAATCAATCAGCCCCAGCATTTT	CASSQGTAINQPQHF
TRBV4-3	-	TRBJ2-1	TRBD2	TGCGCCAGCAGCCCGGACGGAGTGGGGGGGAGCTCCTACAATGAGCAGTTCTTC	CASSPDGVGGSSYNEQFF
TRBV7-9	-	TRBJ2-4	-	TGTGCCAGCAGCCCCCCGGGTCTAGCCAAAAACATTCAGTACTTC	CASSPPGLAKNIQYF
TRBV2	-	TRBJ2-1	-	TGTGCCAGCCTCGAATCGAGCTCCTACAATGAGCAGTTCTTC	CASLESSSYNEQFF
TRBV7-2	-	TRBJ1-5	-	TGTGCCAGCAGCCCGCGCACAGGGTTCAATCAGCCCCAGCATTTT	CASSPRTGFNQPQHF
TRBV13	-	TRBJ2-5	TRBD1	TGTGCCAGCAGCTTAACAGGGACAGGGGGCAAAGAGACCCAGTACTTC	CASSLTGTGGKETQYF